Listed below are T cell receptor beta chains from one sample, sequenced in a study of T cell responses to AZD1222 COVID-19 vaccine. This table comes from immunoSEQ multiplex PCR, and its TCRdb copy is limited to in-frame clones, with some not included. The data hold under 200,000 clones, with 94% observed a single time. This sample comprised peripheral blood, obtained on day 0 of AZD1222 vaccination. All receptors come from an adult in good health. Each CDR3 is given without its conserved first and last residue.

TRBV6-5	TRBJ2-3	ASRRQGRSDTQY
TRBV27	TRBJ1-5	ASSFLGNQPQH
TRBV7-8	TRBJ2-6	ASSWDRVYSGANVLT
TRBV30	TRBJ1-3	AWSVGGSRGNTIY
TRBV11-2	TRBJ2-2	ASSLESSGRAGTGELF
TRBV11-2	TRBJ1-1	ASSLRDTEAF
TRBV27	TRBJ2-7	ASSLDRSGRRAYEQY
TRBV2	TRBJ2-1	ASSGREDRYNEQF
TRBV7-9	TRBJ2-7	ASSLQGAVDYEQY
TRBV6-2/TRBV6-3	TRBJ1-1	ASSYSARSTEAF
TRBV14	TRBJ1-1	ASSLNPWTGGVGAF
TRBV3-1/TRBV3-2	TRBJ2-7	ASSQESGSHEQY
TRBV28	TRBJ1-4	ATGRRDEKLF
TRBV2	TRBJ2-7	ASLKGTSGYEQY